These 2 T cell receptor beta chains share one sample of origin, sequenced in a study of T-cell reconstitution after alpha-beta-depleted transplantation in children. Construction of the TCRbeta library involved unique molecular identifiers. TCRdb ran MiXCR on the PCR reads and lists one entry per CDR3 protein. The data show approximately 350,000 distinct CDR3 sequences, about a tenth seen once. The material sequenced was PBMCs from the stem cell graft donor, taken from the stem cell graft. These receptor sequences come from a human donor who donated a stem cell graft to a child with acute lymphoblastic leukemia.

The DNA for the CDR3 is TGCGCCAGCAGCTCAACTAGCGGGAGTATTTACGAGCAGTACTTC. Protein sequence: CASSSTSGSIYEQYF. The chain links TRBV5-1 to TRBJ2-7; 11 nucleotides agree with TRBD2. The CDR3 extends over 15 amino acids. Germline CDR1 is SGHRS and CDR2 is YFSETQ. Trimming at V came to 3 bases and at J to 4 bases, leaving 6 bases not matched to a gene. The variable domain in full, with the rest retrieved from reference TRBV5-1 and TRBJ2-7, is KAGVTQTPRYLIKTRGQQVTLSCSPISGHRSVSWYQQTPGQGLQFLFEYFSETQRNKGNFPGRFSGRQFSNSRSEMNVSTLELGDSALYLCASSSTSGSIYEQYFGPGTRLTVT.

This clonotype occurred a few times. The V and J genes are TRBV12-3 or TRBV12-4 and TRBJ2-1, with TRBD1 as a possible D gene (5 bases). The V and J ends lost 1 base and 9 bases respectively, with 10 bases between them. This CDR3 is 13 amino acids long. For the CDR3, the DNA is TGTGCCAGCAGTTTAGAGTTAGGGGCTGAGCAGTTCTTC. Translation gives CASSLELGAEQFF.